This T cell receptor (beta chain) was retrieved from a study of regulatory T cells in long-lasting Graves disease. Regarding the study as a whole: TRBV28, TRBJ1-2 and TRBJ2-5 were segments that persistent disease favored.

This clonotype was seen many times. The antigen remains unidentified. CDR3-region Arm-PCR and iRepertoire HTBI primers produced the TCR beta libraries. In TCRdb, the multiplex PCR reads were re-called with MiXCR into one record per CDR3 protein. The sample gives over 500,000 distinct CDR3 sequences, more than 15% of which show up once; 9.5% to 15% is in the top ten. Time point meaning: newly diagnosed GD, antithyroid drugs for less than 3 months. After RNA was extracted from PBMCs, the TCR library was made from it. Germline V gene lookup returns CDR1 LGHDT and CDR2 YNNKEL (reference sequence). V was cut by 4 bases and J by 2 bases, with 13 bases left in between. This CDR3 spans 15 amino acids. The same sample was also used in a study of T cells in Graves' hyperthyroidism and ophthalmopathy. As that report states: Patients showing uncontrolled infection, other autoimmune disease, pregnancy or lactation were ineligible. Every diagnosis used clinical symptoms, serum thyroxine and TRAb, thyroid ultrasound and orbital computed tomography.

The sequenced sample was peripheral blood mononuclear cells (PBMCs), obtained at new diagnosis, from a patient treated with antithyroid drugs. The gene calls are TRBV3-1 and TRBJ2-3, with D perhaps matching TRBD2 (6 bases). This receptor was obtained from a man younger than 30 with Graves disease. CDR3 nucleotides: TGTGCCAGCAGCCCCCGCGGAGGGGACACAGATACGCAGTATTTT. Residues: CASSPRGGDTDTQYF.